The 11 T cell receptor beta chains given below trace back to one sample, sequenced in a study of shared clonotypes between healthy human individuals. Produced via immunoSEQ multiplex PCR; TCRdb's table is partial and in-frame only. The table records about 2.4 million clones, more than 85% of them present only once. The specimen was naive CD4+ T cells from PBMCs. Indicated subset: CD45RA+ positively selected. The receptors derive from a man between 18 and 35 years old in good health. Some clones in this sample may be carry-over from other donors' samples.

The genes are TRBV4-2 and TRBJ2-1; 7 bases agree with TRBD2. Germline V gene lookup returns CDR1 LGHNA and CDR2 YNFKEQ. CDR3 length equals 16 residues. The J segment lost 0 bases and the V segment lost 4 bases, leaving 6 bases of the junction unmatched. For the CDR3, the DNA is TGTGCCAGCAGCCGACCATCTAGCGGCTCCTACAATGAGCAGTTCTTC. Its translation: CASSRPSSGSYNEQFF.

The V call is TRBV7-2, the J call TRBJ2-1; 7 nucleotides agree with TRBD1. Germline V CDR1 and CDR2: SGHTA, FQGNSA. The CDR3 extends over 15 amino acids. V trimming: 6 bases; J trimming: 4 bases; junction bases outside the gene matches: 9. CDR3 nucleotides: TGTGCCAGCAGTCAACGGGACAGTTTATACAATGAGCAGTTCTTC. It specifies CASSQRDSLYNEQFF. Full variable domain (missing parts from reference TRBV7-2 and TRBJ2-1): GAGVSQSPSNKVTEKGKDVELRCDPISGHTALYWYRQSLGQGLEFLIYFQGNSAPDKSGLPSDRFSAERTGGSVSTLTIQRTQQEDSAVYLCASSQRDSLYNEQFFGPGTRLTVL.

J is TRBJ1-5 and V is TRBV6-7; no clear D. TRBV6-7 is recorded as an ORF, its role being uncertain. CDR3 length: 10 residues. The V end lost 6 bases, the J end lost 4 bases, and 1 base lay between the germline ends. The CDR3, as DNA: TGTGCCAGCAGGAATCAGCCCCAGCATTTT. This codes for CASRNQPQHF.

The CDR3 reads CASIAGGHSNQPQHF. For the CDR3, the DNA is TGTGCCAGCATCGCAGGCGGACATAGCAATCAGCCCCAGCATTTT. The chain has TRBV28 and TRBJ1-5; a weak D match, TRBD1 (5 bases). CDR1 and CDR2 from the germline V gene are MDHEN and SYDVKM. The ends were cut back, 7 bases at V and 0 bases at J, with 13 bases in the middle. This CDR3 comprises 15 residues.

V gene TRBV5-4 combines with J gene TRBJ2-5; TRBD1 is a possible D gene (6 bases). Germline-derived CDR1 and CDR2 are SGHNT and YYREEE (reference sequence). The CDR3 loop spans 15 amino acids. V lost 5 bases and J 5 bases, leaving 19 bases between the germline ends. DNA for the CDR3: TGTGCCAGCAGACCTGGTTGGGACAAGGGGGAGACCCAGTACTTC. It yields the protein CASRPGWDKGETQYF.

The V and J genes are TRBV7-2 and TRBJ1-5, with D possibly being TRBD1 (5 bases). Trimming removed 5 bases at V and 6 bases at J, with 11 bases between. Germline V gene sequence: CDR1 SGHTA, CDR2 FQGNSA. The CDR3 is made up of 13 amino acids. DNA for the CDR3: TGTGCCAGCAGCCCCCAGGGCCCTCAGCCCCAGCATTTT. Residues: CASSPQGPQPQHF.

The sample holds one count of this clone. The genes are TRBV6-1 and TRBJ2-7; D tentatively reads TRBD1 or TRBD2 (6 bases each). The germline gives CDR1 MNHNS, CDR2 SASEGT. There are 14 residues in the CDR3. V gave up 6 bases and J gave up 2 bases, with 14 bases separating them. CDR3: CASSRVGGTYEQYF. CDR3 nucleotides: TGTGCCAGCAGCCGGGTGGGGGGCACCTACGAGCAGTACTTC.

This clone was found once. This rearrangement joins TRBV5-1 to TRBJ1-3, with 8 bases matching TRBD1. Germline CDR1 SGHRS, CDR2 YFSETQ. The V gene end was trimmed by 4 bases and the J gene end by 0 bases; junction bases not matched to a gene: 6. The CDR3 spans 16 residues. CDR3 DNA: TGCGCCAGCAGCCCGACAGGGGACACCTCTGGAAACACCATATATTTT. It translates to CASSPTGDTSGNTIYF.

This clone has more than one count but fewer than ten. The V and J genes are TRBV19 and TRBJ2-7, with D hard to call. The CDR3 loop spans 12 amino acids. Trimming stripped 5 bases from V and 7 bases from J, with 12 bases between. Germline-derived CDR1 and CDR2 are LNHDA and SQIVND (reference sequence). CDR3 protein: CASSSGSGEQYF. CDR3 nucleotides: TGTGCCAGTAGTTCCGGTTCCGGTGAGCAGTACTTC. Drawing the rest from reference TRBV19 and TRBJ2-7, the complete variable domain is DGGITQSPKYLFRKEGQNVTLSCEQNLNHDAMYWYRQDPGQGLRLIYYSQIVNDFQKGDIAEGYSVSREKKESFPLTVTSAQKNPTAFYLCASSSGSGEQYFGPGTRLTVT.

The rearrangement joins TRBV5-1 to TRBJ2-1; 8 bases match TRBD2. This CDR3 comprises 15 residues. V gave up 1 base and J gave up 6 bases; unmatched junction bases: 6. Germline V lookup: CDR1 SGHRS, CDR2 YFSETQ. CDR3 protein: CASSLMSGGPNEQFF. CDR3 coding DNA: TGCGCCAGCAGCTTGATGTCGGGAGGGCCCAATGAGCAGTTCTTC.

The V gene is TRBV10-3, the J gene TRBJ1-2; maybe TRBD1 (5 bases). This CDR3 has 16 amino acids. Looked up from germline, CDR1 is ENHRY and CDR2 is SYGVKD. Trimming stripped 2 bases from V and 5 bases from J, with 18 bases between. CDR3 amino acids: CAISEEAGPGFYGYTF. CDR3 nucleotides: TGTGCCATCAGTGAGGAGGCGGGGCCGGGTTTTTATGGCTACACCTTC.